The 2 T cell receptor beta chains below all came from one sample that was sequenced in a study of cytomegalovirus exposure and HLA in healthy donors. PCR used 60 Vbeta primers and 13 Jbeta primers. Sequencing used immunoSEQ multiplex PCR; TCRdb keeps in-frame clones, though not all of them. The sample includes about 140,000 clones, more than 75% of them seen just once. The sequenced sample was PBMCs. These receptors originate from a woman aged 40 to 49 in good health and CMV-seropositive.

The chain links TRBV6-5 to TRBJ1-2, with 10 bases that match TRBD1. J was trimmed by 4 bases and V by 6 bases; bases with no gene match: 5. The germline gives CDR1 MNHEY, CDR2 SVGAGI. The CDR3 runs 14 residues. This CDR3 is CASRTTGGGYGYTF. DNA for the CDR3: TGTGCCAGCAGAACGACAGGGGGCGGCTATGGCTACACCTTC.

This clone was found a few times. This rearrangement joins TRBV29-1 to TRBJ2-2; TRBD1 aligns across 9 bases. The V and J ends lost 0 bases and 4 bases, in that order; junction bases with no gene match: 6. The length of the CDR3 is 16 residues. Germline CDR1 and CDR2: SQVTM and ANQGSEA. The CDR3 sequence is CSVEDPGQGGTGELFF. CDR3 in DNA: TGCAGCGTTGAAGATCCGGGACAGGGCGGCACCGGGGAGCTGTTTTTT.